Below are 6 T cell receptor beta chains sequenced from a single sample in a study of cytomegalovirus exposure and HLA in healthy donors. The protocol was immunoSEQ multiplex PCR, while the TCRdb copy is restricted to in-frame clones and leaves out a portion. The data show roughly 80,000 clones, approximately 93% seen once. The sequenced material came from PBMCs. Receptors were obtained from a woman aged 18 to 35 in good health and CMV-seropositive.

V gene TRBV7-2 combines with J gene TRBJ1-1; D call uncertain. V was cut by 1 base and J by 9 bases, with 9 bases left in between. The CDR3 loop spans 12 amino acids. The V gene's germline CDR1 is SGHTA and CDR2 FQGNSA. The CDR3: CASSLVGFQAFF. The CDR3 DNA reads TGTGCCAGCAGCTTAGTTGGCTTCCAAGCTTTCTTT.

The V gene is TRBV7-3, the J gene TRBJ2-1, with 10 bases that match TRBD2. The CDR3 extends over 16 amino acids. V dropped 5 bases and J dropped 0; count of bases not matched to a gene: 4. Looked up from germline, CDR1 is SGHTA and CDR2 is FQGTGA. The DNA of the CDR3 is TGTGCCAGCAGCCTTACTAGCGGGGTCTCCTACAATGAGCAGTTCTTC. Residues: CASSLTSGVSYNEQFF.

The J gene is TRBJ1-4, the V gene TRBV27; no firm D call. The germline gives CDR1 MNHEY, CDR2 SMNVEV (reference sequence). This CDR3 has 17 residues. Trimming took 5 bases from V and 0 from J, leaving 16 bases between them. The CDR3 reads CASSPRGVSATNEKLFF. CDR3 nucleotides: TGTGCCAGCAGTCCCCGTGGAGTATCCGCAACTAATGAAAAACTGTTTTTT.

This chain connects TRBV5-5 to TRBJ1-2; no clear D. The germline V gene has CDR1 SGHKS and CDR2 YYEKEE (reference sequence). The V end was cut by 1 base, the J end by 6 bases, with 13 bases between. The CDR3 length is 14 residues. This chain's CDR3 is CASSLSAGSNGYTF. The DNA for the CDR3 is TGTGCCAGCAGCTTGTCGGCAGGATCAAATGGCTACACCTTC. The variable domain in full, with the rest retrieved from reference TRBV5-5 and TRBJ1-2, is DAGVTQSPTHLIKTRGQQVTLRCSPISGHKSVSWYQQVLGQGPQFIFQYYEKEERGRGNFPDRFSARQFPNYSSELNVNALLLGDSALYLCASSLSAGSNGYTFGSGTRLTVV.

CDR3 bases: TGTGCCAGCAGCCCCAACTACGAGCAGTACTTC. Translation gives CASSPNYEQYF. V and J are TRBV7-3 and TRBJ2-7, with D unresolved. CDR3 length equals 11 residues. Germline V gene lookup returns CDR1 SGHTA and CDR2 FQGTGA. V shed 5 bases and J shed 3 bases, with 5 bases lying between them.

The chain uses TRBV19 and TRBJ1-2, with TRBD1 identical over 10 bases. The length of the CDR3 is 17 residues. V lost 5 bases and J lost 4; bases outside the gene matches: 13. Germline CDR1 reads LNHDA; CDR2 reads SQIVND (reference sequence). The CDR3 sequence: CASSFSPGTGDSYGYTF. In DNA form, the CDR3 reads TGTGCCAGTAGTTTTTCTCCCGGGACAGGGGACAGCTATGGCTACACCTTC.